The text below deals with one T cell receptor (beta chain). Trimming shortened V by 4 bases and J by 3 bases, and 16 bases separated the two germline ends. The CDR3 is 15 residues long. CDR1 is MNHNS and CDR2 is SASEGT in the germline V gene. The record originates from a study of shared clonotypes between healthy human individuals. As handled by the study authors: ImmunoSEQ only sent back junction sequences with no quality scores, so filtering was done differently. The table came from immunoSEQ multiplex PCR; TCRdb's copy has only in-frame clones and leaves some out. That table is the source of V, J and clone size, and D and trimming were worked out from the DNA. This sample has about 470,000 clones, with around 75% found just once.

This chain links TRBV6-1 with TRBJ2-7; D might be TRBD1 (5 bases). This clonotype was sampled from a middle-aged woman in good health. Some clones in this sample may be carry-over from other donors' samples. Input material: PBMCs. CDR3 in amino acids: CASSGQLGSGYEQYF. In nucleotides, the CDR3 is TGTGCCAGCAGTGGACAGTTAGGATCGGGCTACGAGCAGTACTTC.